The clone carrying this T cell receptor (beta chain) was seen only a few times. Antigen specificity is unknown. This record comes from a study of cytomegalovirus exposure and HLA in healthy donors. Whole-study results and caveats: DRB1 showed the most TCR associations and HLA-C the fewest in a later analysis, as rates varied by HLA locus.

The primer mix had 60 Vbeta and 13 Jbeta primers. Only in-frame clones appear in the TCRdb table, and some are missing; sequencing was by immunoSEQ multiplex PCR. The repertoire holds 110,000 or so clones, with 81% as singletons. Each donor was nominally healthy when sampled (though unrecorded immune exposures were likely). This clonotype was obtained from a middle-aged woman in good health and CMV-seronegative. The specimen sequenced was PBMCs.

The CDR3 reads CASIFNTEAFF. CDR3 coding DNA: TGTGCCAGCATTTTTAATACTGAAGCTTTCTTT. The rearrangement joins TRBV6-6 to TRBJ1-1; D gene unclear. Germline loops: CDR1 MNHNY, CDR2 SVGAGI (reference sequence). Deletions cut 7 bases from V and 5 bases from J, with 8 bases between. This CDR3 has 11 amino acids.